The present TCR beta chain was sequenced within a study of OX40 agonist ivuxolimab in advanced cancers. Study at large: Those treated in dose escalation had hepatocellular carcinoma, melanoma, renal cell cancer or head and neck cancer. Three patients got partial responses; one had hepatocellular carcinoma and two had cutaneous melanoma. Findings of the study overall: It was also the case that some nonresponders had low normalized T-cell clonal expansion. CD4+ and CD8+ T cells in blood underwent clonal expansion by week 6 at 0.1 to 3.0 mg/kg.

Libraries were prepared by immunoSEQ multiplex PCR; TCRdb keeps only in-frame clonotypes and omits some of them. The sample consists of 45,000 or so clones, nearly 90% of them appearing once. For this clone: Its matching antigen is unknown.

The length of the CDR3 is 15 residues. The V gene's germline CDR1 is MGHDK and CDR2 SYGVNS. V was trimmed by 0 bases and J by 5 bases, leaving 11 bases between them. This receptor was taken from an adult with an advanced solid tumor such as melanoma, head and neck, liver or kidney cancer. Sequencing used CD4+ or CD8+ T cells sorted from blood, obtained in a trial of the OX40 agonist ivuxolimab. V usage is TRBV25-1 and J usage is TRBJ1-5; D not resolved. The CDR3 DNA reads TGTGCCAGCAGTGAATACCCCATCGATGATCAGCCCCAGCATTTT. Amino acid sequence: CASSEYPIDDQPQHF.